These 14 T cell receptor beta chains were sequenced from one sample in a study of T-cell memory formation after mild COVID-19. TCRdb recomputed calls from the 5' RACE reads with MiXCR, one row per CDR3 protein. The table includes about half a million distinct CDR3 sequences, 15% to 20% detected once. Sequencing input: PBMCs or a T cell subset sorted from them (not recorded which). These receptors were collected from an adult woman who had mild COVID-19 (a few samples of this study predate the infection). Cell type and time point are not known.

This clonotype was detected many times. This chain uses TRBV6-5 with TRBJ2-5; TRBD1 agrees at 7 bases. Germline loops: CDR1 MNHEY, CDR2 SVGAGI. This CDR3 region has 16 residues. V was clipped by 6 bases and J by 0 bases; unmatched bases: 10. The DNA for the CDR3 is TGTGCCAGCAGCCCAACCGGTGACAGGGACCAAGAGACCCAGTACTTC. Translating gives CASSPTGDRDQETQYF.

This clonotype has a handful of counts. This chain connects TRBV5-1 to TRBJ2-3; TRBD2 matches at 9 bases. V was clipped by 4 bases and J by 0 bases; unmatched bases: 6. The CDR3 loop spans 16 amino acids. Germline lookup yields CDR1 SGHRS and CDR2 YFSETQ. CDR3 protein: CASSPAGLASTDTQYF. CDR3 DNA: TGCGCCAGCAGCCCCGCTGGACTAGCGAGCACAGATACGCAGTATTTT.

This rearrangement joins TRBV7-9 to TRBJ2-7; TRBD1 or TRBD2 may be the D gene (5 bases each). The V end lost 5 bases, the J end lost 2 bases, and 22 bases lay between the germline ends. This CDR3 region has 17 residues. Germline loops: CDR1 SEHNR, CDR2 FQNEAQ (reference sequence). The CDR3 sequence is CASSTLPGTDDTYEQYF. CDR3 sequence (DNA): TGTGCCAGCAGCACCCTGCCCGGGACCGATGATACCTACGAGCAGTACTTC.

The chain employs TRBV20-1 and TRBJ2-3; the D call may be TRBD1 or TRBD2 (5 bases each). V was pared by 1 base and J by 1 base, with 9 bases between. Germline V gene data show CDR1 as DFQATT and CDR2 as SNEGSKA (reference sequence). The CDR3 has 14 amino acids. DNA of the CDR3: TGCAGTGCTAGAGGCAGGGACGGCACAGATACGCAGTATTTT. Translating it yields CSARGRDGTDTQYF.

This clonotype appeared a few times. The J gene is TRBJ1-2, the V gene TRBV27, with 12 bases matching TRBD1. The V gene's germline CDR1 is MNHEY and CDR2 SMNVEV (reference sequence). J lost 7 bases, V lost 6 bases, and 9 bases had no gene match. The CDR3 is 15 amino acids. CDR3 sequence: CASREWGQGARGYTF. CDR3 nucleotide sequence: TGTGCCAGCAGGGAGTGGGGACAGGGGGCGCGTGGCTACACCTTC.

In this sample, this clonotype turned up a few times. The J gene is TRBJ2-1, the V gene TRBV6-6; 9 nucleotides line up with TRBD2. Germline V gene sequence: CDR1 MNHNY, CDR2 SVGAGI (reference sequence). J was trimmed by 4 bases and V by 6 bases; bases with no gene match: 10. The CDR3 spans 16 residues. Written as DNA, the CDR3 is TGTGCCAGCAGCGCGGACGGGACTAGCAGATACAATGAGCAGTTCTTC. Protein product: CASSADGTSRYNEQFF.

This clonotype was observed a handful of times. V gene TRBV4-2 combines with J gene TRBJ2-5; 10 nucleotides align to TRBD2. After removal of 0 bases from V and 4 bases from J, the junction contained 11 bases not matched to a gene. This CDR3 is built from 18 residues. CDR1 LGHNA and CDR2 YNFKEQ come from the germline V gene. The CDR3: CASSQDRPLAGRVETQYF. For the CDR3, the DNA is TGTGCCAGCAGCCAAGACAGACCACTAGCGGGAAGGGTAGAGACCCAGTACTTC.

V and J are TRBV7-3 and TRBJ2-7; TRBD2 might be the D (6 bases). Looked up from germline, CDR1 is SGHTA and CDR2 is FQGTGA. The CDR3 length is 12 residues. V was trimmed by 5 bases and J by 5 bases, leaving 10 bases between them. This CDR3 reads CASSVPGDEQYF. CDR3 DNA sequence: TGTGCCAGCAGCGTGCCGGGGGACGAGCAGTACTTC.

This clonotype was picked up a small number of times. V and J are TRBV20-1 and TRBJ2-3; TRBD1 is a possible D gene (5 bases). Germline V gene data show CDR1 as DFQATT and CDR2 as SNEGSKA (reference sequence). The CDR3 has 15 amino acids. V dropped 4 bases and J dropped 1 base, with 15 bases sitting between them. This CDR3 reads CSAKHTVQGTDTQYF. The CDR3, as DNA: TGCAGTGCTAAGCACACAGTACAGGGCACAGATACGCAGTATTTT.

The chain links TRBV20-1 to TRBJ2-7, with a possible D match to TRBD1 (5 bases). CDR3 length equals 12 residues. The V gene lost 7 bases and the J gene lost 3 bases, with 13 bases spanning the gap. Germline V gives CDR1 DFQATT, CDR2 SNEGSKA (reference sequence). DNA for the CDR3: TGCAGTGTTCCGAGGCAGGGCTACGAGCAGTACTTC. This sequence encodes CSVPRQGYEQYF.

There are a few counts of this clonotype. The rearrangement uses TRBV6-2 or TRBV6-3 and TRBJ2-1; D might be TRBD2 (6 bases). V was trimmed by 6 bases and J by 6 bases, leaving 12 bases between them. Germline V lookup: CDR1 MNHEY, CDR2 SVGEGT. The CDR3 loop spans 13 amino acids. CDR3 residues: CASSRERANEQFF. The DNA for the CDR3 is TGTGCCAGCAGCCGGGAGAGGGCCAATGAGCAGTTCTTC.

In its sample, this clonotype was seen a few times. CDR3 DNA: TGTGCCAGCAGCTCGACTAGCGAGGCCTACGAGCAGTACTTC. This codes for CASSSTSEAYEQYF. The chain employs TRBV7-2 and TRBJ2-7, with TRBD2 matching over 8 bases. Per the germline V gene, CDR1 is SGHTA and CDR2 is FQGNSA. The CDR3 totals 14 residues. V shed 4 bases, J shed 2 bases, and the junction held 4 bases outside the gene matches.

This clonotype occurred a few times. The chain carries TRBV19 and TRBJ2-2; 7 nucleotides agree with TRBD2. Germline CDR1 is LNHDA and CDR2 is SQIVND (reference sequence). CDR3 length equals 15 residues. The V and J ends lost 3 bases and 6 bases, in that order; junction bases with no gene match: 7. For the CDR3, the DNA is TGTGCCAGTAGTATTGGTCGCGGGAGTGCCGGGGAGCTGTTTTTT. Amino acid sequence: CASSIGRGSAGELFF. The full variable domain, in which reference TRBV19 and TRBJ2-2 provide the parts outside the CDR3, is DGGITQSPKYLFRKEGQNVTLSCEQNLNHDAMYWYRQDPGQGLRLIYYSQIVNDFQKGDIAEGYSVSREKKESFPLTVTSAQKNPTAFYLCASSIGRGSAGELFFGEGSRLTVL.

This clonotype was observed a handful of times. This rearrangement joins TRBV5-1 to TRBJ1-1; D unclear. The CDR3 covers 12 residues. Per the germline V gene, CDR1 is SGHRS and CDR2 is YFSETQ. Trimming pared 2 bases from V and 4 bases from J, leaving 6 bases between. CDR3 sequence reads: CASSFSSTEAFF. In nucleotides, the CDR3 is TGCGCCAGCAGCTTTTCCAGCACTGAAGCTTTCTTT.